The 24 T cell receptor beta chains listed next were all sequenced from one sample in a study of cytomegalovirus exposure and HLA in healthy donors. Researchers ran the PCR with 60 Vbeta and 13 Jbeta primers. Some clones are missing from TCRdb's copy, which holds only in-frame ones; the method was immunoSEQ multiplex PCR. This sample has about 200,000 clones, with around 73% found just once. What was sequenced was PBMCs. The receptors derive from a woman in her 30s in good health and CMV-seropositive.

This chain connects TRBV10-3 to TRBJ2-6; 8 nucleotides match TRBD1. With V trimmed by 7 bases and J by 6 bases, 5 bases remained unmatched. CDR1 and CDR2 from the germline V gene are ENHRY and SYGVKD. The CDR3 is 14 residues long. CDR3 sequence reads: CAITDRGKANVLTF. In nucleotides, the CDR3 is TGTGCCATCACTGACAGGGGTAAGGCCAACGTCCTGACTTTC.

This chain uses TRBV15 with TRBJ2-7, with 10 nucleotides matching TRBD1. The CDR3 is 16 amino acids. V trimming: 3 bases; J trimming: 3 bases; junction bases outside the gene matches: 8. Per the germline V gene, CDR1 is LNHNV and CDR2 is YYDKDF (reference sequence). CDR3 nucleotides: TGTGCCACCAGCAGCTGGGGACAGGGGTCTATCTACGAGCAGTACTTC. This translates into CATSSWGQGSIYEQYF.

V usage is TRBV30 and J usage is TRBJ1-2, with D possibly being TRBD1 (5 bases). Trimming cost V 3 bases and J 6 bases, with 11 bases left between them. Germline V gives CDR1 GTSNPN, CDR2 SVGIG (reference sequence). The CDR3 has 12 amino acids. DNA for the CDR3: TGTGCCTGGAGCCCAGGGCAGAATGGCTACACCTTC. Translation: CAWSPGQNGYTF.

This chain links TRBV7-2 with TRBJ2-5; tentatively, D is TRBD2 (7 bases). V was cut by 1 base and J by 5 bases, with 14 bases left in between. CDR1 SGHTA and CDR2 FQGNSA come from the germline V gene. CDR3 length: 15 residues. The CDR3 is CASSLGWGRGETQYF. The CDR3 DNA sequence: TGTGCCAGCAGCTTAGGATGGGGGAGGGGGGAGACCCAGTACTTC. Looking up the rest from reference TRBV7-2 and TRBJ2-5 gives the full variable domain: GAGVSQSPSNKVTEKGKDVELRCDPISGHTALYWYRQSLGQGLEFLIYFQGNSAPDKSGLPSDRFSAERTGGSVSTLTIQRTQQEDSAVYLCASSLGWGRGETQYFGPGTRLLVL.

The chain joins TRBV7-2 to TRBJ1-2; the D is unclear. The germline V gene encodes CDR1 SGHTA and CDR2 FQGNSA. CDR3 size: 13 residues. V was shortened by 2 bases and J by 7 bases, with 11 bases between the two germline ends. The CDR3, as DNA: TGTGCCAGCAGCTTATTGCAGATCCCTGGCTACACCTTC. Protein sequence: CASSLLQIPGYTF.

The chain links TRBV2 to TRBJ1-6, with 9 bases that match TRBD1. Trimming removed 7 bases from V and 7 bases from J; junction bases left unmatched: 8. The CDR3 covers 15 residues. CDR1 and CDR2 from the germline V gene are SNHLY and FYNNEI. The CDR3 nucleotides read TGTGCCAGCAAACCAAGACAGGGGGGAAATTCACCCCTCCACTTT. Residues: CASKPRQGGNSPLHF.

The V gene is TRBV7-2, the J gene TRBJ1-2; D remains unclear. V was trimmed by 4 bases and J by 8 bases, leaving 17 bases between them. Germline V gene lookup returns CDR1 SGHTA and CDR2 FQGNSA. CDR3 length: 14 residues. The CDR3 DNA is TGTGCCAGCAGCTCTAACCGGCACGGCGGCGGCTACACCTTC. Protein product: CASSSNRHGGGYTF.

The chain links TRBV7-2 to TRBJ1-5; tentatively, D is TRBD1 (5 bases). This CDR3 region has 16 residues. The germline V and J ends were trimmed by 1 base and 3 bases, with 13 bases remaining between them. The V gene's germline CDR1 is SGHTA and CDR2 FQGNSA. CDR3 sequence reads: CASSLVGLTDNQPQHF. The CDR3 bases are TGTGCCAGCAGCTTAGTTGGTCTGACAGACAATCAGCCCCAGCATTTT.

The chain combines TRBV6-5 with TRBJ1-3; D may be TRBD1 (6 bases). The germline V gene encodes CDR1 MNHEY and CDR2 SVGAGI. The CDR3 consists of 16 residues. Trimming pared 2 bases from V and 3 bases from J, leaving 14 bases between. The CDR3 DNA is TGTGCCAGCAGTTACAGTGGGGGCAGGGATGGAAACACCATATATTTT. Translation gives CASSYSGGRDGNTIYF.

CDR3 sequence reads: CASSDEQATYNEQFF. CDR3 bases: TGTGCCAGCAGTGACGAACAGGCCACATACAATGAGCAGTTCTTC. The chain couples TRBV2 to TRBJ2-1, with D tentatively TRBD1 (5 bases). CDR3 size: 15 residues. Germline CDR1 reads SNHLY; CDR2 reads FYNNEI. Trimming shortened V by 3 bases and J by 4 bases, and 13 bases separated the two germline ends.

CDR3 DNA: TGTGCCAGCAGGGCTGGAGGTTCAGATACGCAGTATTTT. This encodes CASRAGGSDTQYF. The genes are TRBV6-5 and TRBJ2-3, with a weak D call TRBD2 (5 bases). CDR1 is MNHEY, CDR2 SVGAGI, per germline. V shed 6 bases and J shed 4 bases, with 11 bases lying between them. This CDR3 has 13 residues.

The chain employs TRBV30 and TRBJ1-1; TRBD1 is a possible D gene (5 bases). The CDR3 is 14 amino acids. Trimming stripped 1 base from V and 3 bases from J, with 12 bases between. Germline V CDR1 and CDR2: GTSNPN, SVGIG (reference sequence). Here the CDR3 DNA reads TGTGCCTGGAGTGCGCGGGGCGGGGACACTGAAGCTTTCTTT. The encoded protein is CAWSARGGDTEAFF.

The gene calls are TRBV9 and TRBJ1-3; D is unresolved. This CDR3 region has 15 residues. The V and J ends lost 4 bases and 4 bases respectively, with 15 bases between them. Germline CDR1 reads SGDLS; CDR2 reads YYNGEE. CDR3 region: CASSLSSMQGNTIYF. In nucleotides, the CDR3 is TGTGCCAGCAGCCTATCCTCGATGCAAGGAAACACCATATATTTT.

V and J are TRBV5-6 and TRBJ2-5; 10 nucleotides agree with TRBD1. The J call is in doubt because the DNA end fits TRBJ2-7 better. The CDR3 is 13 residues long. CDR1 and CDR2 from the germline V gene are SGHDT and YYEEEE. The CDR3 spells CASSLGTGDEQYF. CDR3 in DNA: TGTGCCAGCAGCCTCGGGACAGGGGACGAGCAGTACTTC.

The CDR3 DNA sequence: TGTGCCAGCAGCCAAGACTTGGGGGGGGTTAATGAGCAGTTCTTC. It codes for CASSQDLGGVNEQFF. V usage is TRBV4-2 and J usage is TRBJ2-1, with 7 bases that match TRBD2. The CDR3 runs to 15 residues. Germline loops: CDR1 LGHNA, CDR2 YNFKEQ. The junction had 6 bases not matched to a gene; V was cut back by 0 bases and J by 7 bases.

CDR3 amino acids: CASSALQGPNYGYTF. The CDR3 bases are TGTGCCAGCAGTGCTCTTCAGGGTCCTAACTATGGCTACACCTTC. This chain links TRBV2 with TRBJ1-2; possible D gene TRBD1, 5 bases. Germline V gives CDR1 SNHLY, CDR2 FYNNEI. Trimming removed 4 bases from V and 0 bases from J, with 12 bases in between. The CDR3 is made up of 15 amino acids.

This clone was found a few times. V and J are TRBV7-7 and TRBJ2-5; D unresolved. Germline-derived CDR1 and CDR2 are SSHAT and FNYEAQ (reference sequence). The CDR3 runs to 15 residues. Trimming shortened V by 3 bases and J by 5 bases, and 16 bases separated the two germline ends. Written as DNA, the CDR3 is TGTGCCAGCAGCTTGACACGTTCTCAGGCGGAGACCCAGTACTTC. This translates into CASSLTRSQAETQYF.

In this sample, this clone turned up once. The genes are TRBV7-3 and TRBJ2-1; 9 bases agree with TRBD2. J lost 4 bases, V lost 8 bases, and 6 bases had no gene match. This CDR3 is built from 14 residues. Germline CDR1 is SGHTA and CDR2 is FQGTGA. The DNA of the CDR3 is TGTGCCAGCTCTCGTAGCGGGGGATACAATGAGCAGTTCTTC. Translating gives CASSRSGGYNEQFF.

The chain employs TRBV6-5 and TRBJ2-3; a possible D gene is TRBD1 (6 bases). Germline-derived CDR1 and CDR2 are MNHEY and SVGAGI. CDR3 length equals 16 residues. V lost 4 bases, J lost 1 base, and 15 bases lay in between. CDR3 in DNA: TGTGCCAGCAGTTTGGGGACATCAGCTGGCACAGATACGCAGTATTTT. Translating gives CASSLGTSAGTDTQYF.

This sequence joins TRBV15 and TRBJ1-5; D is ambiguous. V shed 8 bases and J shed 5 bases, with 13 bases lying between them. The CDR3 loop spans 13 amino acids. Germline V lookup: CDR1 LNHNV, CDR2 YYDKDF (reference sequence). The CDR3 DNA is TGTGCCACCTCCCGAATTCGGGATCAGCCCCAGCATTTT. As protein: CATSRIRDQPQHF.

This clone appeared a single time. V gene TRBV28 combines with J gene TRBJ1-5; no firm D call. V gave up 5 bases and J gave up 9 bases, with 8 bases separating them. The V gene's germline CDR1 is MDHEN and CDR2 SYDVKM. The CDR3 is made up of 11 amino acids. The CDR3 protein is CASSTRGPQHF. DNA of the CDR3: TGTGCCAGCAGTACCCGCGGGCCCCAGCATTTT.

This clone was detected a few times. V gene TRBV11-3 combines with J gene TRBJ2-1; 7 nucleotides line up with TRBD2. In germline, CDR1 is SGHNT, CDR2 YENEEA. This CDR3 is 14 amino acids long. V was clipped by 3 bases and J by 7 bases; unmatched bases: 6. The DNA for the CDR3 is TGTGCCAGCAGCTTTGAGGGAGGGAAGAATGAGCAGTTCTTC. It translates to CASSFEGGKNEQFF.

The chain links TRBV7-2 to TRBJ2-5; 9 nucleotides match TRBD1. The CDR3 contains 15 residues. V was clipped by 5 bases and J by 3 bases; unmatched bases: 7. Germline-derived CDR1 and CDR2 are SGHTA and FQGNSA. This CDR3 is CASSQGTGKKETQYF. CDR3 DNA sequence: TGTGCCAGCAGCCAAGGGACAGGGAAGAAAGAGACCCAGTACTTC.

CDR3 amino acids: CASSQEPPSGGGNQPQHF. DNA for the CDR3: TGCGCCAGCAGCCAAGAACCCCCCTCCGGGGGAGGCAATCAGCCCCAGCATTTT. V usage is TRBV4-3 and J usage is TRBJ1-5; D possibly corresponds to TRBD1 (5 bases). The V gene's germline CDR1 is LGHNA and CDR2 YSLEER. CDR3 length: 18 residues. The V and J ends lost 0 bases and 2 bases respectively, with 17 bases between them.